This T cell receptor (beta chain) was documented in a study of cytomegalovirus exposure and HLA in healthy donors. This clone was counted a single time. This PCR relied on a set of 60 Vbeta primers and 13 Jbeta primers. Some clones are missing from TCRdb's copy, which holds only in-frame ones; the method was immunoSEQ multiplex PCR. Here the sample spans 150,000 or so clones, 65% to 75% being singletons. Sample: PBMCs. The sequence came from a man between 18 and 29 years old in good health and CMV-seronegative.

The CDR3 loop is CASSRLAGPKETQYF. CDR3 in DNA: TGTGCCAGCAGTAGACTAGCGGGGCCTAAAGAGACCCAGTACTTC. The gene calls are TRBV7-6 and TRBJ2-5, with 11 bases fitting TRBD2. This CDR3 contains 15 residues. CDR1 is SGHVS and CDR2 is FNYEAQ in the germline V gene. Trimming at V came to 6 bases and at J to 3 bases, leaving 6 bases not matched to a gene.